These 5 T cell receptor beta chains originate from one sample sequenced in a study of glioma-infiltrating T cells after dendritic cell vaccination. Time point: after dendritic cell vaccination, including at tumor progression/relapse. The vaccine used monocyte-derived dendritic cells pulsed overnight with autologous tumor lysate. Here immunoSEQ multiplex PCR was the method, and the copy in TCRdb shows in-frame clones only, minus some. Among about 1,100 clones listed, roughly 78% were seen once. The starting material was tumor tissue, obtained after dendritic cell vaccination. The receptor set was obtained from a human donor with glioblastoma.

CDR3 nucleotide sequence: TGTGCCAGTAGTATGGGACAGGGATTTGGCTACACCTTC. Translation: CASSMGQGFGYTF. The gene calls are TRBV19 and TRBJ1-2, with TRBD1 matching over 9 bases. This CDR3 contains 13 residues. Germline CDR1 LNHDA, CDR2 SQIVND (reference sequence). J was trimmed by 7 bases and V by 3 bases; bases with no gene match: 3.

The chain uses TRBV10-2 and TRBJ2-2; 7 bases are a match to TRBD1. Per the germline V gene, CDR1 is WSHSY and CDR2 is SAAADI. The CDR3 is 15 amino acids. V lost 4 bases and J lost 6; bases outside the gene matches: 8. CDR3 region: CASSGIGGVAGELFF. The CDR3 DNA reads TGCGCCAGCAGTGGTATAGGGGGCGTCGCCGGGGAGCTGTTTTTT.

V is TRBV10-2 and J is TRBJ2-5, with 9 bases lining up with TRBD1. The CDR3 contains 16 residues. CDR1 is WSHSY and CDR2 is SAAADI in the germline V gene. With 2 bases clipped from V and 4 bases from J, the junction kept 8 bases outside the gene matches. As DNA, the CDR3 is TGCGCCAGCAGTGAGCGGGGACAGGGTCATAGAGAGACCCAGTACTTC. This translates into CASSERGQGHRETQYF.

CDR3 bases: TGTGCCAGCACAAGGACAGGGAGAAGCAACACTGAAGCTTTCTTT. Translation gives CASTRTGRSNTEAFF. The chain joins TRBV7-2 to TRBJ1-1, with TRBD1 matching over 8 bases. Germline loops: CDR1 SGHTA, CDR2 FQGNSA. The trim removed 7 bases at V and 2 bases at J, leaving 9 bases unmatched. This CDR3 has 15 residues. Combining the CDR3 with reference TRBV7-2 and TRBJ1-1 gives the whole variable domain GAGVSQSPSNKVTEKGKDVELRCDPISGHTALYWYRQSLGQGLEFLIYFQGNSAPDKSGLPSDRFSAERTGGSVSTLTIQRTQQEDSAVYLCASTRTGRSNTEAFFGQGTRLTVV.

The gene calls are TRBV30 and TRBJ2-6; 7 bases map to TRBD2. J gave up 2 bases and V 5 bases, and 3 bases lay outside the gene matches. This CDR3 region has 14 residues. Germline CDR1 and CDR2: GTSNPN and SVGIG (reference sequence). CDR3 amino acids: CAWGGGTGANVLTF. DNA for the CDR3: TGTGCCTGGGGGGGAGGGACTGGGGCCAACGTCCTGACTTTC.